These 31 T cell receptor beta chains originate from one sample sequenced in a study of CD8+ T cells in alopecia areata. RNA was isolated and reverse transcribed to cDNA, the sequencing template. Method: immunoSEQ multiplex PCR; TCRdb's copy keeps in-frame clones and lacks some. The sample holds roughly 200,000 clones, about three fifths seen once. Treatment of the sample: oral pan-JAK inhibitor, 5-10 mg twice daily. This specimen was CD4+ T cells sorted from blood, taken at week 4, from a patient treated with tofacitinib. The receptor source for this set is a human donor with alopecia areata.

This clone turned up a few times. Different DNA sequences within this sample yield the same CDR3. The J gene is TRBJ2-7, the V gene TRBV7-6, with a possible D match to TRBD1 (5 bases). The CDR3 has 13 amino acids. V was clipped by 3 bases and J by 3 bases, with 9 bases between them. Germline CDR1 and CDR2: SGHVS and FNYEAQ. CDR3 bases: TGTGCCAGCAGCTTGGGGCCAGACTACGAGCAGTACTTC. The encoded protein is CASSLGPDYEQYF.

Worth noting for this clone: The sample contains more than one DNA sequence encoding this CDR3. The chain combines TRBV30 with TRBJ2-5; D possibly uses TRBD1 or TRBD2 (5 bases each). The CDR3 sequence is 11 residues long. V gave up 5 bases and J gave up 4 bases, with 8 bases separating them. The V gene's germline CDR1 is GTSNPN and CDR2 SVGIG (reference sequence). CDR3 sequence reads: CAWGGRETQYF. The CDR3 nucleotides read TGTGCCTGGGGGGGTAGAGAGACCCAGTACTTC.

V gene TRBV13 combines with J gene TRBJ1-1, with D perhaps TRBD1 (6 bases). Trimming took off 5 bases at V and 7 bases at J, with 14 bases between the two ends. This CDR3 is built from 13 residues. Germline V gene lookup returns CDR1 PRHDT and CDR2 FYEKMQ (reference sequence). The CDR3 loop is CASSPQGNREAFF. DNA of the CDR3: TGTGCCAGCAGCCCGCAGGGGAACCGTGAAGCTTTCTTT.

The chain carries TRBV15 and TRBJ2-7; a weak D match, TRBD1 (5 bases). Looked up from germline, CDR1 is LNHNV and CDR2 is YYDKDF (reference sequence). The CDR3 sequence is 16 residues long. The V end was cut by 0 bases, the J end by 6 bases, with 18 bases between. The CDR3 here is CATSRDFETVFVEQYF. DNA of the CDR3: TGTGCCACCAGCAGAGATTTCGAGACAGTGTTTGTCGAGCAGTACTTC.

This clone has a handful of counts. The rearrangement uses TRBV30 and TRBJ2-5; 7 bases are shared with TRBD1. The length of the CDR3 is 14 residues. V lost 3 bases to trimming and J lost 5 bases; unmatched junction nucleotides: 9. In germline, CDR1 is GTSNPN, CDR2 SVGIG (reference sequence). CDR3 protein: CAWSSPGGLETQYF. CDR3 DNA sequence: TGTGCCTGGAGCTCCCCAGGGGGTTTGGAGACCCAGTACTTC.

This clone showed up just once. The CDR3 sequence is CAWSREWRGGTEAFF. Here the CDR3 DNA reads TGTGCCTGGAGTCGGGAGTGGAGGGGAGGCACTGAAGCTTTCTTT. The chain carries TRBV30 and TRBJ1-1, with D possibly being TRBD1 (5 bases). The CDR3 is made up of 15 amino acids. The V gene's germline CDR1 is GTSNPN and CDR2 SVGIG (reference sequence). V gave up 2 bases and J gave up 4 bases, with 17 bases separating them.

The genes are TRBV29-1 and TRBJ1-2; possible D gene TRBD1, 5 bases. This CDR3 region has 14 residues. Per the germline V gene, CDR1 is SQVTM and CDR2 is ANQGSEA. The ends were cut back, 5 bases at V and 2 bases at J, with 15 bases in the middle. DNA for the CDR3: TGCAGCGTTAACCGGGACGGAAAGAACTATGGCTACACCTTC. It translates to CSVNRDGKNYGYTF.

CDR3 nucleotide sequence: TGTGCCAGCGACCCAGGTACAGGGAGCAATCAGCCCCAGCATTTT. Its translation is CASDPGTGSNQPQHF. J is TRBJ1-5 and V is TRBV7-9; the D gene is possibly TRBD1 (6 bases). There are 15 residues in the CDR3. Looked up from germline, CDR1 is SEHNR and CDR2 is FQNEAQ (reference sequence). V dropped 8 bases and J dropped 1 base, with 15 bases sitting between them.

The J gene is TRBJ2-5, the V gene TRBV7-9; 11 bases map to TRBD1. Germline CDR1 is SEHNR and CDR2 is FQNEAQ (reference sequence). The CDR3 totals 16 residues. V shed 5 bases, J shed 4 bases, and the junction held 9 bases outside the gene matches. CDR3 residues: CASSKTGTGGTETQYF. The DNA of the CDR3 is TGTGCCAGCAGCAAGACCGGGACAGGGGGGACAGAGACCCAGTACTTC.

The V and J genes are TRBV29-1 and TRBJ2-1; D is perhaps TRBD1 (5 bases). With 6 bases removed from V and 9 bases from J, the gap between germline ends came to 15 bases. The CDR3 has 12 residues. Germline assignment: CDR1 SQVTM and CDR2 ANQGSEA. The CDR3 sequence is CSVRVDWSEQFF. The DNA for the CDR3 is TGCAGCGTCAGGGTAGATTGGAGTGAGCAGTTCTTC.

V usage is TRBV5-1 and J usage is TRBJ2-3, with D possibly TRBD2 on 7 matching bases. Per the germline V gene, CDR1 is SGHRS and CDR2 is YFSETQ. V was trimmed by 8 bases and J by 2 bases, leaving 27 bases between them. The CDR3 totals 18 residues. The CDR3 DNA reads TGCGCCAGTTCTATCAACGCCGGGGGGCGATTCAACACAGATACGCAGTATTTT. Translated: CASSINAGGRFNTDTQYF.

The chain has TRBV28 and TRBJ2-7, with 9 nucleotides matching TRBD1. The germline V gene encodes CDR1 MDHEN and CDR2 SYDVKM. V was clipped by 8 bases and J by 7 bases; unmatched bases: 9. CDR3 size: 13 residues. For the CDR3, the DNA is TGTGCCAGCTGGACAGGGGCCGGGAGGGAGCAGTACTTC. It encodes CASWTGAGREQYF.

J is TRBJ1-5 and V is TRBV2; no clear D. Looked up from germline, CDR1 is SNHLY and CDR2 is FYNNEI. There are 12 residues in the CDR3. The V gene lost 6 bases and the J gene lost 5 bases, with 8 bases spanning the gap. CDR3 coding DNA: TGTGCCAGCAGGAGGTGGGATCAGCCCCAGCATTTT. This encodes CASRRWDQPQHF.

The V and J genes are TRBV28 and TRBJ2-1; 7 bases match TRBD2. V was pared by 6 bases and J by 6 bases, with 11 bases of the junction left unmatched. CDR1 and CDR2 from the germline V gene are MDHEN and SYDVKM. The CDR3 covers 15 residues. The CDR3 DNA reads as TGTGCCAGCAGCCCTACTAGCGATTGGGGCAATGAGCAGTTCTTC. Residues: CASSPTSDWGNEQFF.

V and J are TRBV10-3 and TRBJ1-5; a possible D gene is TRBD1 (6 bases). The germline CDR1 and CDR2 sequences are ENHRY and SYGVKD. Trimming stripped 3 bases from V and 4 bases from J, with 16 bases between. CDR3 length: 16 amino acids. In DNA form, the CDR3 reads TGTGCCATCAGTGAAGCAGGGGTTGGGGTAAATCAGCCCCAGCATTTT. Its translation is CAISEAGVGVNQPQHF.

The V call is TRBV9, the J call TRBJ1-2, with TRBD1 identical over 7 bases. This CDR3 has 14 residues. V shed 3 bases and J 9 bases; nucleotides not matched to a gene: 11. Germline loops: CDR1 SGDLS, CDR2 YYNGEE. CDR3 nucleotides: TGTGCCAGCAGCGCTACAGGGGTGAGGGCCCGCTACACCTTC. Translating gives CASSATGVRARYTF. Full variable domain (outside the CDR3, taken from reference TRBV9 and TRBJ1-2): DSGVTQTPKHLITATGQRVTLRCSPRSGDLSVYWYQQSLDQGLQFLIQYYNGEERAKGNILERFSAQQFPDLHSELNLSSLELGDSALYFCASSATGVRARYTFGSGTRLTVV.

The chain links TRBV27 to TRBJ2-7; D is unclear. The CDR3 consists of 14 residues. Germline V CDR1 and CDR2: MNHEY, SMNVEV (reference sequence). Trimming removed 5 bases at V and 0 bases at J, with 11 bases between. Here the CDR3 DNA reads TGTGCCAGCAGTATTAGTAAAGTCTCCTACGAGCAGTACTTC. Translated: CASSISKVSYEQYF.

The rearrangement uses TRBV28 and TRBJ1-4, with D possibly being TRBD1 (6 bases). The germline V gene encodes CDR1 MDHEN and CDR2 SYDVKM. V dropped 10 bases and J dropped 8 bases, with 23 bases sitting between them. The CDR3 spans 15 residues. This chain's CDR3 is CATNTRGQLGEKLFF. The CDR3, as DNA: TGTGCCACCAACACCCGAGGACAGCTGGGGGAAAAACTGTTTTTT. Full variable domain (missing parts from reference TRBV28 and TRBJ1-4): DVKVTQSSRYLVKRTGEKVFLECVQDMDHENMFWYRQDPGLGLRLIYFSYDVKMKEKGDIPEGYSVSREKKERFSLILESASTNQTSMYLCATNTRGQLGEKLFFGSGTQLSVL.

The V and J genes are TRBV12-5 and TRBJ2-5; 11 bases fit TRBD1. Losses at the gene ends were 5 bases for V and 3 bases for J; bases not matched to a gene: 5. The CDR3 totals 15 residues. Germline assignment: CDR1 LGHNT and CDR2 FRNRAP. CDR3 amino acids: CASGPRTGGEETQYF. The CDR3 region has the DNA TGTGCTAGTGGTCCTCGGACAGGGGGCGAAGAGACCCAGTACTTC.

In this sample, this clone turned up a few times. Distinct nucleotide sequences in the sample also encode this CDR3. This chain connects TRBV29-1 to TRBJ2-3; 12 bases map to TRBD2. Germline V gene data show CDR1 as SQVTM and CDR2 as ANQGSEA. The CDR3 totals 15 residues. The V segment lost 1 base and the J segment 1 base; nucleotides outside the gene matches: 0. In DNA form, the CDR3 reads TGCAGCGTTGAAGGGACTAGCGGGGGCACAGATACGCAGTATTTT. Protein product: CSVEGTSGGTDTQYF.

A note on this clone: The identical CDR3 is also encoded by other nucleotide sequences in the sample. The chain recombines TRBV5-1 with TRBJ2-3; 7 bases agree with TRBD2. This CDR3 is built from 14 residues. Germline CDR1 reads SGHRS; CDR2 reads YFSETQ. Trimming cost V 1 base and J 3 bases; bases outside gene matches: 2. Here the CDR3 reads CASSLRTSTDTQYF. The CDR3 DNA reads as TGCGCCAGCAGCTTGAGGACTAGTACAGATACGCAGTATTTT.

This chain links TRBV4-2 with TRBJ1-1; D call uncertain. V was clipped by 1 base and J by 1 base, with 10 bases between them. Germline V gene sequence: CDR1 LGHNA, CDR2 YNFKEQ. The CDR3 has 15 amino acids. The CDR3 sequence is CASSQVLAANTEAFF. CDR3 DNA: TGTGCCAGCAGCCAAGTATTGGCAGCGAACACTGAAGCTTTCTTT.

This chain links TRBV30 with TRBJ1-2, with D unclear. Per germline, CDR1 GTSNPN and CDR2 SVGIG (reference sequence). Deletions cut 1 base from V and 1 base from J, with 4 bases between. The CDR3 is 12 residues long. CDR3 region: CAWSGHNYGYTF. The CDR3 bases are TGTGCCTGGAGTGGACATAACTATGGCTACACCTTC.

The chain couples TRBV19 to TRBJ1-2; 8 bases fit TRBD1. This CDR3 has 14 residues. Germline V lookup: CDR1 LNHDA, CDR2 SQIVND (reference sequence). Trimming at V came to 5 bases and at J to 3 bases, leaving 5 bases not matched to a gene. The CDR3 DNA reads TGTGCCAGTAGTTCTCCGGACAGGGACTATGGCTACACCTTC. This codes for CASSSPDRDYGYTF.

This sequence joins TRBV29-1 and TRBJ2-7, with TRBD1 identical over 12 bases. The CDR3 runs to 15 residues. Unmatched junction bases numbered 7, after V lost 1 base and J lost 6 bases. CDR1 is SQVTM, CDR2 ANQGSEA, per germline. DNA of the CDR3: TGCAGCGTTGAAGGCGGGACAGGGGGCAGGGGCGAGCAGTACTTC. This translates into CSVEGGTGGRGEQYF.

CDR3 sequence: CASSTGTAIYEQYF. The CDR3 bases are TGTGCCAGCAGCACCGGGACAGCGATCTACGAGCAGTACTTC. The chain joins TRBV11-2 to TRBJ2-7, with TRBD1 matching 7 bases. The V and J ends lost 5 bases and 3 bases, in that order; junction bases with no gene match: 7. CDR1 SGHAT and CDR2 FQNNGV come from the germline V gene. The CDR3 has 14 residues.

This clone was found a few times. This chain links TRBV30 with TRBJ1-2, with a weak D call TRBD1 (5 bases). Germline V CDR1 and CDR2: GTSNPN, SVGIG (reference sequence). Trimming left V 1 base short and J 4 bases short, with 10 bases between. This CDR3 spans 13 amino acids. CDR3 amino acids: CAWSADRAYGYTF. CDR3 coding DNA: TGTGCCTGGAGTGCCGACAGAGCCTATGGCTACACCTTC.

This clone was recorded a few times. The rearrangement links TRBV29-1 to TRBJ2-6; 7 bases align to TRBD1. Germline-derived CDR1 and CDR2 are SQVTM and ANQGSEA. The V and J ends lost 1 base and 13 bases, in that order; junction bases with no gene match: 4. This CDR3 has 12 amino acids. The DNA for the CDR3 is TGCAGCGTTGAAGGGGGCAGGGGGGTCCTGACTTTC. The encoded protein is CSVEGGRGVLTF.

Only one count was recorded for this clone. V is TRBV5-1 and J is TRBJ1-5; 8 positions agree with TRBD1. Germline V gene lookup returns CDR1 SGHRS and CDR2 YFSETQ. V gave up 4 bases and J gave up 8 bases; unmatched junction bases: 8. The CDR3 is made up of 14 amino acids. CDR3 sequence: CASSHGTGQEPQHF. In DNA, the CDR3 is TGCGCCAGCAGCCATGGGACAGGCCAGGAGCCCCAGCATTTT.

The chain employs TRBV5-1 and TRBJ1-1; maybe TRBD1 (6 bases). V lost 3 bases and J lost 0, with 15 bases in between. CDR1 is SGHRS, CDR2 YFSETQ, per germline. This CDR3 is 16 amino acids long. DNA for the CDR3: TGCGCCAGCAGCTCTCCGGGACAAACTTTGAACACTGAAGCTTTCTTT. Protein: CASSSPGQTLNTEAFF.

The genes are TRBV30 and TRBJ2-7, with 10 positions matching TRBD1. CDR3 length: 14 residues. V dropped 2 bases and J dropped 10; count of bases not matched to a gene: 11. Germline V lookup: CDR1 GTSNPN, CDR2 SVGIG (reference sequence). The CDR3: CAWSLETGGWGQYF. CDR3 coding DNA: TGTGCCTGGAGTCTTGAGACAGGGGGCTGGGGACAGTACTTC.